These T cell receptor beta chains were read from a single sample in a study of blood T cell repertoires in COVID-19. The repertoire was sequenced with immunoSEQ multiplex PCR; TCRdb's copy has only in-frame clones and lacks some. The data show under 400,000 clones, approximately 89% seen once. The source material was peripheral blood. The source is a woman aged 25 to 39 with COVID-19, enrolled during active disease. Each CDR3 is given with its conserved first and last residue. D genes are given only for firm matches. Only part of the rows carry a size: once, few, many, or a class if the clone is expanded.

D,V,size,length,J,CDR3,DNA
TRBD2,TRBV4-3,once,17,TRBJ2-3,CASSQDPSGGRTDTQYF,TGCGCCAGCAGCCAAGATCCTAGCGGGGGCCGCACAGATACGCAGTATTTT
-,TRBV19,-,16,TRBJ2-3,CASSIEARGITDTQYF,TGTGCCAGTAGTATAGAGGCCAGGGGTATCACAGATACGCAGTATTTT
TRBD1,TRBV10-1,few,13,TRBJ1-1,CATMTGESTEAFF,TGCGCCACCATGACAGGGGAGAGCACTGAAGCTTTCTTT
-,TRBV9,-,15,TRBJ1-3,CASSGFRSSGNTIYF,TGTGCCAGCAGCGGTTTCAGAAGCTCTGGAAACACCATATATTTT
-,TRBV6-5,-,13,TRBJ1-2,CASGAGPNYGYTF,TGTGCCAGCGGGGCCGGGCCCAACTATGGCTACACCTTC
-,TRBV29-1,-,12,TRBJ1-1,CSALRRNTEAFF,TGCAGCGCCCTACGGAGGAACACTGAAGCTTTCTTT
TRBD1,TRBV5-6,-,14,TRBJ2-7,CASSWGQGYYEQYF,TGTGCCAGCAGTTGGGGACAGGGGTACTACGAGCAGTACTTC
-,TRBV27,-,14,TRBJ2-7,CASSLYRYSYEQYF,TGTGCCAGCAGTTTATACAGGTACTCCTACGAGCAGTACTTC
-,TRBV19,-,11,TRBJ1-1,CASMFGAEAFF,TGTGCCAGTATGTTCGGAGCTGAAGCTTTCTTT
TRBD2,TRBV5-6,-,17,TRBJ2-1,CASSLYGGSGVYNEQFF,TGTGCCAGCAGCTTGTACGGTGGAAGCGGGGTTTACAATGAGCAGTTCTTC
-,TRBV6-5,few,11,TRBJ1-1,CATLQNTEAFF,TGTGCCACTTTACAGAACACTGAAGCTTTCTTT
-,TRBV2,-,12,TRBJ2-4,CASNTGLDIQYF,TGTGCCAGCAATACAGGGTTGGACATTCAGTACTTC
-,TRBV30,-,11,TRBJ1-1,CAWSVMAQAFF,TGTGCCTGGAGTGTAATGGCCCAGGCTTTCTTT
TRBD2,TRBV7-9,-,15,TRBJ2-1,CASSLAGGPINEQFF,TGTGCCAGCAGCCTAGCGGGGGGGCCAATCAATGAGCAGTTCTTC
-,TRBV7-2,-,19,TRBJ2-6,CASSLEVPTAISGANVLTF,TGTGCCAGCAGCTTAGAGGTTCCGACAGCAATCTCTGGGGCCAACGTCCTGACTTTC
-,TRBV6-5,-,13,TRBJ1-2,CATSRRGDYGYTF,TGTGCCACGTCCCGGCGGGGCGACTATGGCTACACCTTC
-,TRBV7-2,-,11,TRBJ2-3,CASSSQNTQYF,TGTGCCAGCAGCTCTCAGAATACGCAGTATTTT
-,TRBV24-1,-,13,TRBJ1-6,CATSDFPWGRLHF,TGTGCCACCAGTGATTTCCCCTGGGGGCGCCTCCACTTT
-,TRBV18,-,18,TRBJ1-4,CASSPAWPGAATNEKLFF,TGTGCCAGCTCACCGGCGTGGCCAGGGGCTGCAACTAATGAAAAACTGTTTTTT
-,TRBV30,-,12,TRBJ1-2,CAWSTGFYGYTF,TGTGCCTGGAGTACGGGTTTCTATGGCTACACCTTC
-,TRBV10-3,-,14,TRBJ1-3,CAISTESSGNTIYF,TGTGCCATCAGTACAGAGAGCTCTGGAAACACCATATATTTT
-,TRBV12-3/TRBV12-4,-,12,TRBJ1-2,CASSPGPGGYTF,TGTGCCAGCAGCCCCGGGCCGGGGGGCTACACCTTC
-,TRBV7-2,-,13,TRBJ2-5,CASSLEGIETQYF,TGTGCCAGCAGCTTAGAGGGGATCGAGACCCAGTACTTC
-,TRBV3-1/TRBV3-2,-,14,TRBJ1-1,CASSQDRLASRSFF,TGTGCCAGCAGCCAAGATAGGTTAGCCTCACGGTCTTTCTTT
TRBD1,TRBV19,-,14,TRBJ2-2,CASMRTGNTGELFF,TGTGCCAGTATGCGGACAGGGAACACCGGGGAGCTGTTTTTT
-,TRBV6-5,-,16,TRBJ1-2,CASSYLLYREPYGYTF,TGTGCCAGCAGTTACCTTCTTTACAGGGAGCCCTATGGCTACACCTTC
-,TRBV20-1,-,13,TRBJ1-2,CSASVNRENGYTF,TGCAGTGCTAGTGTAAACAGGGAGAATGGCTACACCTTC
TRBD1,TRBV18,-,14,TRBJ1-5,CASSLDRVGQPQHF,TGTGCCAGCTCACTGGACAGGGTGGGCCAGCCCCAGCATTTT
-,TRBV19,-,13,TRBJ1-2,CASSIDRFSDYTF,TGTGCCAGTAGTATAGACAGGTTTAGCGACTACACCTTC
TRBD1,TRBV7-2,-,16,TRBJ1-1,CASSLVSQGQWTEAFF,TGTGCCAGCAGCTTAGTTTCACAGGGGCAGTGGACTGAAGCTTTCTTT
TRBD2,TRBV7-9,-,15,TRBJ2-7,CASSLSGAPIYEQYF,TGTGCCAGCAGCTTAAGCGGGGCACCCATTTACGAGCAGTACTTC
TRBD2,TRBV18,-,15,TRBJ2-5,CASSRSLAEQETQYF,TGTGCCAGCTCACGGTCACTAGCGGAACAAGAGACCCAGTACTTC
-,TRBV28,-,16,TRBJ2-1,CASSSLSMRSYNEQFF,TGTGCCAGCAGTTCCTTATCTATGCGCTCCTACAATGAGCAGTTCTTC
-,TRBV3-1/TRBV3-2,once,15,TRBJ1-2,CASSQDSAPNYGYTF,TGTGCCAGCAGCCAAGATAGTGCCCCGAACTATGGCTACACCTTC
-,TRBV11-2,few,14,TRBJ1-3,CASSFSTSGNTIYF,TGTGCCAGCAGCTTTTCCACTTCTGGAAACACCATATATTTT
TRBD1,TRBV2,-,13,TRBJ1-1,CASSADRGHEAFF,TGTGCCAGCAGCGCGGACAGGGGGCATGAGGCTTTCTTT
-,TRBV10-1,few,14,TRBJ2-1,CASRKRDTSHEQFF,TGCGCCAGCAGAAAAAGGGACACGTCGCATGAGCAGTTCTTC
-,TRBV5-1,many,14,TRBJ1-1,CASSSIPMNTEAFF,TGCGCCAGCAGCTCTATACCTATGAACACTGAAGCTTTCTTT
-,TRBV19,-,12,TRBJ1-2,CASKQGLNGYTF,TGTGCCAGTAAGCAGGGGCTGAATGGCTACACCTTC
TRBD1,TRBV4-3,-,16,TRBJ1-3,CASSPRQGANGNTIYF,TGCGCCAGCAGCCCCCGACAGGGGGCAAATGGAAACACCATATATTTT
-,TRBV7-8,-,14,TRBJ2-5,CASSLRGSQETQYF,TGTGCCAGCAGCTTAAGGGGGTCCCAAGAGACCCAGTACTTC
-,TRBV15,-,11,TRBJ2-6,CATRQSNVLTF,TGTGCCACCAGGCAGTCCAACGTCCTGACTTTC
TRBD2,TRBV9,-,16,TRBJ2-2,CASSVGSGRSTGELFF,TGTGCCAGCAGCGTAGGTAGCGGGAGATCCACCGGGGAGCTGTTTTTT
TRBD1,TRBV19,-,13,TRBJ1-1,CASSTDRDTEAFF,TGTGCCAGTAGTACCGACAGGGACACTGAAGCTTTCTTT
-,TRBV11-3,-,16,TRBJ1-2,CASRSAGLILGDGYTF,TGTGCCAGCAGGTCGGCGGGACTAATTCTCGGGGATGGCTACACCTTC
-,TRBV4-3,-,16,TRBJ1-3,CASSQDVGVGGNTIYF,TGCGCCAGCAGCCAAGATGTAGGGGTGGGAGGAAACACCATATATTTT
-,TRBV30,-,14,TRBJ1-5,CAWSRVEGGQPQHF,TGTGCCTGGAGTAGAGTCGAAGGGGGTCAGCCCCAGCATTTT
-,TRBV19,-,17,TRBJ1-1,CASTEFLGRRMNTEAFF,TGTGCCAGTACCGAGTTTCTTGGACGGAGGATGAACACTGAAGCTTTCTTT
TRBD2,TRBV7-8,-,13,TRBJ2-5,CASSSGPWGGVDF,TGTGCCAGCAGCTCAGGTCCTTGGGGGGGAGTTGACTTC
-,TRBV4-3,-,14,TRBJ1-1,CASSQDTQNTEAFF,TGCGCCAGCAGCCAAGATACACAGAACACTGAAGCTTTCTTT
TRBD1,TRBV3-1/TRBV3-2,-,14,TRBJ1-4,CASSPDRGNEKLFF,TGTGCCAGCAGCCCTGACAGGGGTAATGAAAAACTGTTTTTT
-,TRBV4-1,-,14,TRBJ2-3,CASSQIAPTDTQYF,TGCGCCAGCAGTCAGATAGCCCCCACAGATACGCAGTATTTT
-,TRBV7-2,-,17,TRBJ2-2,CASSLRLEVTNTGELFF,TGTGCCAGCAGCTTAAGGCTCGAGGTTACGAACACCGGGGAGCTGTTTTTT
-,TRBV12-2,-,18,TRBJ2-2,CASRFGVQGSISAGELFF,TGTGCAAGTCGCTTTGGGGTTCAGGGGTCAATATCGGCCGGGGAGCTGTTTTTT
-,TRBV3-1/TRBV3-2,-,15,TRBJ1-1,CASSPKGFAGTEAFF,TGTGCCAGCAGCCCGAAAGGTTTTGCGGGCACTGAAGCTTTCTTT
TRBD2,TRBV28,-,13,TRBJ2-1,CASRTGTISEQFF,TGTGCCAGCAGGACCGGGACTATCAGCGAGCAGTTCTTC
TRBD1,TRBV7-2,-,18,TRBJ1-5,CATRERSLGGGSNQPQHF,TGTGCCACCAGAGAGCGATCGTTAGGGGGCGGGAGCAATCAGCCCCAGCATTTT
TRBD1,TRBV30,-,15,TRBJ1-5,CAWSVNRGEFQPQHF,TGTGCCTGGAGTGTAAACAGGGGGGAATTTCAGCCCCAGCATTTT
-,TRBV10-3,-,13,TRBJ1-1,CAISQQGITEAFF,TGTGCCATCAGTCAACAGGGAATCACTGAAGCTTTCTTT
-,TRBV6-2/TRBV6-3,-,11,TRBJ2-5,CASSYNRGQYF,TGTGCCAGCAGTTACAATCGAGGCCAGTACTTC